This is a list of T cell receptor beta chains from one sample in a study of T-cell reconstitution after alpha-beta-depleted transplantation in children. TCRdb reprocessed the PCR reads with MiXCR, giving one entry per CDR3 protein. The repertoire consists of about 200,000 distinct CDR3 sequences, with more than 12% occurring once and the leading ten covering 13%. Sequencing was performed on PBMCs from the stem cell graft donor, taken from the stem cell graft. Receptors were obtained from a human donor who donated a stem cell graft to a child with acute lymphoblastic leukemia. CDR3s include the opening cysteine and the closing phenylalanine or tryptophan. A D gene is named only where the DNA matches it firmly. Not every row has a clone size; where given, it reads once, few, many or a size class.

clone size	J gene	V gene	D gene	CDR3 DNA	CDR3 protein
many	TRBJ1-1	TRBV27	TRBD1	TGTGCCAGCAGGAAGGACAGGGACGGCGGTGAAGCTTTCTTT	CASRKDRDGGEAFF
many	TRBJ2-1	TRBV5-1	-	TGCGCCAGCCTCCGGGACCCCGGTAACAATGAGCAGTTCTTC	CASLRDPGNNEQFF
few	TRBJ2-7	TRBV5-6	TRBD1	TGTGCCAGCAGCTACACAGGGGTCCCCTACGAGCAGTACTTC	CASSYTGVPYEQYF
many	TRBJ2-5	TRBV5-5	-	TGTGCCAGCAGCCCCGTCTCCTCCCGGAGGGGGGAGACCCAGTACTTC	CASSPVSSRRGETQYF
-	TRBJ1-4	TRBV11-1	-	TGTGCCAGCAGCGGATCCCAGGGTGTCATTAGGGAAAAACTGTTTTTT	CASSGSQGVIREKLFF
-	TRBJ1-1	TRBV29-1	TRBD1	TGCAGCGTTGAACACAGGGGGAAGGGGAACACTGAAGCTTTCTTT	CSVEHRGKGNTEAFF
many	TRBJ2-1	TRBV7-2	-	TGTGCCAGCAGTCACACGACCTACAATGAGCAGTTCTTC	CASSHTTYNEQFF
many	TRBJ2-1	TRBV12-3/TRBV12-4	-	TGTGCCAGCAGTTTGTCCGGGACCCACAATGAGCAGTTCTTC	CASSLSGTHNEQFF
many	TRBJ2-7	TRBV5-1	-	TGCGCCAGCAGCCCCACCGGGAGAGAATCCTACGAGCAGTACTTC	CASSPTGRESYEQYF
many	TRBJ1-1	TRBV12-3/TRBV12-4	TRBD1	TGTGCCAGCAGTACCGTGGGCTACAGGGGGTATACTGAAGCTTTCTTT	CASSTVGYRGYTEAFF
-	TRBJ2-3	TRBV12-3/TRBV12-4	TRBD2	TGTGCCAGCAGCCGACTAGCGGGAGGGGGCACAGATACGCAGTATTTT	CASSRLAGGGTDTQYF
many	TRBJ2-1	TRBV11-2	-	TGTGCCAGCAGCCAAGGGCCCAGCTTAACCTACAATGAGCAGTTCTTC	CASSQGPSLTYNEQFF
many	TRBJ2-7	TRBV7-9	-	TGTGCCAGCAGCCCGTGGACCGAGAGGAACGAGCAGTACTTC	CASSPWTERNEQYF
many	TRBJ2-5	TRBV24-1	-	TGTGCCACCAGTGATCCAGGGGAGACCCAGTACTTC	CATSDPGETQYF
few	TRBJ2-1	TRBV25-1	TRBD1	TGTGCCAGCAGTGACGGGACAGGGGTTAATGAGCAGTTCTTC	CASSDGTGVNEQFF
many	TRBJ2-7	TRBV9	TRBD2	TGTGCCAGACTAGGGACTAGCGGCTACGAGCAGTACTTC	CARLGTSGYEQYF
many	TRBJ2-3	TRBV24-1	TRBD2	TGTGCCACCAGTGACCGGACTAGCGGGAGGGGCGATACGCAGTATTTT	CATSDRTSGRGDTQYF
many	TRBJ2-1	TRBV30	TRBD2	TGTGCCTGGAGTGCCTGGGGGGGGAATGAGCAGTTCTTC	CAWSAWGGNEQFF
many	TRBJ2-3	TRBV6-5	-	TGTGCCAGCAGTTACGGCACAGATACGCAGTATTTT	CASSYGTDTQYF
many	TRBJ2-1	TRBV20-1	-	TGCAGTGCTAGAAAGCCGTCAGCATACAATGAGCAGTTCTTC	CSARKPSAYNEQFF
many	TRBJ2-2	TRBV5-1	-	TGCGCCAGCAGCCGCTCTTCGCCCACCGGGGAGCTGTTTTTT	CASSRSSPTGELFF
many	TRBJ1-5	TRBV20-1	-	TGCAGTGCCCCGGGGGGCCGAGGGCAGCCCCAGCATTTT	CSAPGGRGQPQHF
many	TRBJ2-1	TRBV10-1	-	TGCGCCAGCAGTAACTGGAGAGGAGACTACAATGAGCAGTTCTTC	CASSNWRGDYNEQFF
many	TRBJ2-1	TRBV9	TRBD2	TGTGCCAGCAGAGACCAATTGGGACTAGGGGAGCAGTTCTTC	CASRDQLGLGEQFF